The clone carrying this TCR beta chain was seen more than once but under ten times. The CDR3 sequence is 14 residues long. V shed 5 bases and J shed 0 bases, with 11 bases lying between them. CDR1 is MNHNY, CDR2 SVGAGI, per germline (reference sequence). This sample is part of a study of T cell changes during pregnancy in multiple sclerosis. Sequenced by immunoSEQ multiplex PCR; TCRdb stores in-frame clones only, minus some. This table holds roughly 100,000 clones, 91% found once. This TCR came from a female donor in good health, enrolled as a control in a pregnancy study. This rearrangement joins TRBV6-6 to TRBJ2-7; D possibly corresponds to TRBD2 (6 bases). Sample: peripheral blood, taken after pregnancy. The CDR3 bases are TGTGCCAGCAGTACGGGGGAGAGCTCCTACGAGCAGTACTTC. It is translated as CASSTGESSYEQYF.